This passage covers 20 T cell receptor delta chains from one sample sequenced in a study of delta chains in infants with herpesvirus infections. PBMC RNA was reverse transcribed using gamma-chain- and delta-chain-specific primers. TCRdb fed the RT-PCR reads into CATT to redo clone calling. The sample gives about 610 delta-chain clones, approximately 38% of which show up once; approximately 20% is in the top ten. Sample: peripheral blood, taken at time point 2 of longitudinal follow-up. The receptor source for this set is a human donor who was a Ugandan infant, either HIV-exposed or HIV-unexposed (not recorded which).

Only one count was recorded for this clone. No V gene was called here, but the J gene is TRDJ2. CDR3 length: 10 amino acids. DNA of the CDR3: TGTAGTGCTTTGACAGCACAACTCTTCTTT. As protein: CSALTAQLFF.

This clone has a single count. This sequence is one base from a far larger clone and is likely a read error. The rearrangement links TRAV29/DV5 to TRDJ1; 9 bases map to TRDD3. The CDR3 runs to 17 residues. Germline CDR1 NSMFDY, CDR2 ISSIKDK. The CDR3 here is CASSFLRGILYTDKLIF. The CDR3 bases are TGTGCATCAAGTTTCTTACGGGGGATACTCTACACCGATAAACTCATCTTT.

With regard to this clone: This could be a read error, since a much larger clone is one nucleotide away. The same CDR3 arises from other DNA sequences in this sample as well. The chain combines TRDV3 with TRDJ1, with 7 nucleotides matching TRDD3. This CDR3 has 14 residues. The germline CDR1 and CDR2 sequences are TVYSNPD and GDNSRS (reference sequence). Germline trimming cut 0 bases from V and 0 bases from J; bases unmatched to any gene: 4. CDR3 bases: TGTGCCTTTAGACTGGGGATCTACACCGATAAACTCATCTTT. Its protein product is CAFRLGIYTDKLIF.

This clone came up a few times. The V call is TRDV1, the J call TRDJ3, with 8 bases aligning to TRDD3. V was pared by 4 bases and J by 0 bases, with 23 bases of the junction left unmatched. This CDR3 contains 24 residues. The V gene's germline CDR1 is TSWWSYY and CDR2 QGS. For the CDR3, the DNA is TGTGCTCTTGGGGCCCCTTCCCTTGGTACTGGGGGCCCACCTGGCTCCTGGGACACCCGACAGATGTTTTTC. Translated: CALGAPSLGTGGPPGSWDTRQMFF.

The CDR3 loop is CALGDTLLQRTSKLIF. CDR3 nucleotide sequence: TGTGCTCTTGGGGACACCCTTCTCCAGCGGACTTCTAAACTCATCTTT. The chain recombines TRDV1 with TRDJ1; the D gene is possibly TRDD2 (5 bases). In germline, CDR1 is TSWWSYY, CDR2 QGS. V shed 3 bases and J shed 7 bases, with 21 bases lying between them. The CDR3 length is 16 residues.

Worth noting for this clone: A single base separates this from a much larger clone, so it may be a read error. The CDR3 region has the DNA TGTGCTCTTGGGGAACGGGATGTACTGGGGGATGGCGATAAACTCATCTTT. Protein: CALGERDVLGDGDKLIF. The chain uses TRDV1 and TRDJ1; 10 nucleotides match TRDD3. J lost 4 bases, V lost 1 base, and 9 bases had no gene match. CDR1 TSWWSYY and CDR2 QGS come from the germline V gene. The CDR3 is made up of 17 amino acids.

This clone came up a few times. The rearrangement links TRDV1 to TRDJ1; 10 nucleotides align to TRDD3. V was pared by 1 base and J by 0 bases, with 26 bases of the junction left unmatched. Germline V CDR1 and CDR2: TSWWSYY, QGS. The CDR3 is 24 amino acids. The CDR3 sequence is CALGEPGVGLPSYWGMGNTDKLIF. As DNA, the CDR3 is TGTGCTCTTGGGGAACCGGGTGTGGGCCTTCCTTCGTACTGGGGGATGGGGAACACCGATAAACTCATCTTT.

Judged by abundance, this clone is large. The chain joins TRDV1 to TRDJ1, with unresolved D. The germline CDR1 and CDR2 sequences are TSWWSYY and QGS. This CDR3 contains 20 residues. Trimming shortened V by 1 base and J by 0 bases, and 24 bases separated the two germline ends. The CDR3 sequence: CALGERGVGLLGQYTDKLIF. CDR3 nucleotide sequence: TGTGCTCTTGGGGAACGGGGTGTAGGCCTCCTCGGGCAGTACACCGATAAACTCATCTTT.

Turning to this clone: It is likely a read error: a sequence one base away is far more abundant. Other nucleotide sequences in the sample specify the same CDR3. The CDR3 DNA is TGTGCTCTTGGACCCAACTGGGGGGATAGTAAACTCATCTTT. Residues: CALGPNWGDSKLIF. The V and J genes are TRDV1 and TRDJ1, with TRDD3 identical over 8 bases. Germline V gives CDR1 TSWWSYY, CDR2 QGS. The CDR3 contains 14 residues. Trimming removed 6 bases from V and 7 bases from J; junction bases left unmatched: 10.

In its sample, this clone is large. This chain joins TRDV1 and TRDJ1; 8 bases map to TRDD3. J lost 3 bases, V lost 1 base, and 13 bases had no gene match. This CDR3 comprises 18 residues. Germline V gene sequence: CDR1 TSWWSYY, CDR2 QGS. The chain's CDR3 is CALGEQPLIRGYPDKLIF. CDR3 coding DNA: TGTGCTCTTGGGGAACAGCCCCTTATTAGGGGATACCCCGATAAACTCATCTTT.

With respect to this clone: This may be a read error, as it is one base from a much larger clone. This chain connects TRDV1 to TRDJ1; 11 bases fit TRDD3. Germline CDR1 is TSWWSYY and CDR2 is QGS. There are 22 residues in the CDR3. With 0 bases clipped from V and 2 bases from J, the junction kept 20 bases outside the gene matches. The CDR3 nucleotides are TGTGCTCTTGGGGAACTGATCTCTACGTGGCTAGGAACTGGGGGATATACCGATAAACTCATCTTT. Its translation: CALGELISTWLGTGGYTDKLIF.

As regards this clone: A far larger clone is only one base removed, so a read error is likely. The gene calls are TRDV2 and TRDJ2; 9 nucleotides line up with TRDD3. J lost 4 bases, V lost 2 bases, and 1 base had no gene match. The CDR3 loop spans 14 amino acids. CDR1 GEAIGNYY and CDR2 EKD come from the germline V gene. The CDR3 spells CACDILGETAQLFF. As DNA, the CDR3 is TGTGCCTGTGACATACTGGGGGAGACAGCACAACTCTTCTTT.

As for this clone: A read error is likely here: a far larger clone is one base away. V and J are TRDV1 and TRDJ1; D is tentatively TRDD2 or TRDD3 (5 bases each). Germline V gene lookup returns CDR1 TSWWSYY and CDR2 QGS. The CDR3 spans 19 residues. The CDR3 loop is CALGEAPYTYWKYTDKRIF. The CDR3, as DNA: TGTGCTCTTGGGGAAGCCCCCTACACGTACTGGAAGTACACCGATAAACGCATCTTT.

This clone qualifies as large (0.1 to 1%). The CDR3 region is CALGELRIRWGIVTADKLIF. The CDR3 DNA sequence: TGTGCTCTTGGGGAACTTAGAATACGCTGGGGGATAGTCACAGCCGATAAACTCATCTTT. V and J are TRDV1 and TRDJ1; 10 nucleotides line up with TRDD3. In germline, CDR1 is TSWWSYY, CDR2 QGS. The CDR3 sequence is 20 residues long. V was pared by 0 bases and J by 3 bases, with 16 bases of the junction left unmatched.

Remarks on this clone: A read error may explain this, as a much larger clone is one base away. The chain recombines TRDV1 with TRDJ1; TRDD3 might be the D (5 bases). This CDR3 region has 17 residues. The germline V gene encodes CDR1 TSWWSYY and CDR2 QGS. The CDR3 nucleotides read TGTGCTCTTGGGGAACTCCCCTGGGTGCCCCACACCGAAAAACTCATCTTT. Its protein is CALGELPWVPHTEKLIF.

By frequency in the sample, this clone is large. The V call is TRDV1, the J call TRDJ1; 10 nucleotides match TRDD3. The CDR3 sequence is 20 residues long. With 3 bases clipped from V and 0 bases from J, the junction kept 16 bases outside the gene matches. Germline-derived CDR1 and CDR2 are TSWWSYY and QGS. CDR3 sequence: CALGERTTYWGMHYTDKLIF. The CDR3 region has the DNA TGTGCTCTTGGGGAGCGAACTACGTACTGGGGGATGCACTACACCGATAAACTCATCTTT.

This chain uses TRDV1 with TRDJ1; TRDD2 agrees at 8 bases. The length of the CDR3 is 20 residues. V was pared by 1 base and J by 0 bases, with 16 bases of the junction left unmatched. CDR1 is TSWWSYY, CDR2 QGS, per germline. CDR3 coding DNA: TGTGCTCTTGGGGAACGGGAGCGGGGCCTTCCTAACCCCAACACCGATAAACTCATCTTT. Its translation is CALGERERGLPNPNTDKLIF.

Points on this clone: A much more abundant neighbour one base away suggests this may be a read error. This sequence joins TRDV1 and TRDJ1, with D tentatively TRDD2 or TRDD3 (9 bases each). This CDR3 has 22 amino acids. The germline V gene encodes CDR1 TSWWSYY and CDR2 QGS. CDR3 in DNA: TGTGCTCTTGGGGAGGCACCTTCCTACGGGAGCTGGGGGATCCTGTACACCAATAAACTCATCTTT. Amino acids: CALGEAPSYGSWGILYTNKLIF.

By proportion, this clone is large. J is TRDJ1 and V is TRDV1; D is possibly TRDD2 or TRDD3 (7 bases each). The germline V and J ends were trimmed by 0 bases and 2 bases, with 43 bases remaining between them. The germline V gene encodes CDR1 TSWWSYY and CDR2 QGS. CDR3 length: 26 amino acids. The CDR3 loop reads CALGELAPFPTSGGKQVEVRTDKLIF. CDR3 in DNA: TGTGCTCTTGGGGAACTAGCCCCCTTTCCTACGAGTGGGGGAAAACAGGTCGAGGTCCGGACCGATAAACTCATCTTT.

Comments on this clone: Since a far larger clone is one base different, this is likely a read error. The J gene is TRDJ1, the V gene TRDV1, with TRDD2 as a possible D gene (5 bases). Deletions cut 2 bases from V and 0 bases from J, with 22 bases between. Germline CDR1 reads TSWWSYY; CDR2 reads QGS. The CDR3 is made up of 19 amino acids. The CDR3 spells CALGEAPYTCWKYTDKLIF. CDR3 in DNA: TGTGCTCTTGGGGAAGCCCCCTACACGTGCTGGAAGTACACCGATAAACTCATCTTT.